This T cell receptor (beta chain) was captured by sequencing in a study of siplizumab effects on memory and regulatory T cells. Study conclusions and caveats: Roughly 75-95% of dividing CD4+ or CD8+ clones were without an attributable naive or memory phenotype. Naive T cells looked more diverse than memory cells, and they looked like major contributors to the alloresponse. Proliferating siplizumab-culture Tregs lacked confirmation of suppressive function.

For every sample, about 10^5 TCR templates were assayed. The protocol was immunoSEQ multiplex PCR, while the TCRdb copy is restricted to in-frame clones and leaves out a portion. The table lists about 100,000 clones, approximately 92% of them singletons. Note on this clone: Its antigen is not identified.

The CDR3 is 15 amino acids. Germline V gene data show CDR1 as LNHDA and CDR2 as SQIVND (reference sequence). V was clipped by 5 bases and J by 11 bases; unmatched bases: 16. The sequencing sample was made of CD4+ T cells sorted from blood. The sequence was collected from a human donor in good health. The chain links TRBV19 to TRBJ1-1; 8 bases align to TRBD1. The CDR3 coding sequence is TGTGCCAGTAGTCCTAAAACCGGGACAGGAATTGTTGCTTTCTTT. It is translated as CASSPKTGTGIVAFF.